This TCR beta chain comes out of a study of cytomegalovirus exposure and HLA in healthy donors. Broader study findings: Accurate predictions that matched the HLA-A and HLA-B alleles of most subjects were reportedly made from TCR beta sequences. In a later analysis, CMV-associated beta chains were mostly HLA-associated, it appeared. It was taken for granted in presence/absence analyses that sequencing depth across donors was roughly uniform.

PCR used 60 Vbeta primers and 13 Jbeta primers. Profiled with immunoSEQ multiplex PCR; TCRdb holds only in-frame clones, not every one. This table holds 120,000 or so clones, 15% to 20% found once. Unrecorded immune exposures were likely, despite nominal health at sampling. As to this clone: Its cognate antigen is unknown.

J lost 5 bases, V lost 2 bases, and 6 bases had no gene match. Germline CDR1 and CDR2: MGHRA and YSYEKL. The CDR3 is made up of 15 amino acids. This receptor was taken from a female donor in good health and CMV-seropositive. The chain employs TRBV4-1 and TRBJ2-5; 9 nucleotides align to TRBD1. The source material was PBMCs. CDR3 DNA sequence: TGCGCCAGCAGCCAATCGGGACAGGGTTATGAGACCCAGTACTTC. Amino acid sequence: CASSQSGQGYETQYF.